This note documents a single T cell receptor beta chain sequence. The CDR3 has 14 amino acids. Germline CDR1 is KGHSH and CDR2 is LQKENI. Trimming shortened V by 3 bases and J by 3 bases, and 11 bases separated the two germline ends. Original data processing: For nucleated cells, counts were estimated from reference gene primer amplification. Clones were sequenced by immunoSEQ multiplex PCR, and TCRdb holds only the in-frame ones, with some missing. For V, J and clone size, that table is used; D and trimming come from the DNA. The sample has fewer than 40,000 clones; over 70% are singletons. This entry comes from a study of blood T cell repertoires in COVID-19. Study overall: There were acute and convalescent COVID-19 samples, and they came from the United States, Italy and Spain. The analysed material was cDNA or gDNA that came from T cells, B-cell-depleted T cells, or PBMCs.

Seattle participants joined during active infection and were tracked over time. Sequencing was carried out using peripheral blood. V gene TRBV18 combines with J gene TRBJ1-1, with D possibly TRBD1 on 5 matching bases. This clonotype was obtained from a man in his sixties or seventies with COVID-19, enrolled during active disease. The CDR3 DNA sequence: TGTGCCAGCTCACCCAACGTAGGGGACACTGAAGCTTTCTTT. This translates into CASSPNVGDTEAFF. Together with reference TRBV18 and TRBJ1-1, the CDR3 gives the full variable domain: NAGVMQNPRHLVRRRGQEARLRCSPMKGHSHVYWYRQLPEEGLKFMVYLQKENIIDESGMPKERFSAEFPKEGPSILRIQQVVRGDSAAYFCASSPNVGDTEAFFGQGTRLTVV.